This is a list of T cell receptor beta chains from one sample in a study of shared clonotypes between healthy human individuals. TCRdb's table, derived via immunoSEQ multiplex PCR, lists solely in-frame clones and lacks some. The repertoire holds 1.4 million to 1.5 million clones, with 95% to 97% as singletons. The sequencing input was naive CD4+ T cells sorted from blood. These receptors originate from a man between 25 and 39 years old in good health. Each CDR3 is given with its conserved first and last residue. The D gene is left open where the match is weak. Size values are once, few and many counts, or a class for expanded clones, and some rows have none.

abundance: -
d_gene: TRBD2
v_gene: TRBV6-4
j_gene: TRBJ2-3
CDR3aa: CASSAVLAGATDTQYF
CDR3nt: TGTGCCAGCAGTGCCGTCCTAGCGGGAGCTACAGATACGCAGTATTTT

abundance: once
d_gene: -
v_gene: TRBV5-1
j_gene: TRBJ1-1
CDR3aa: CASSLDDTEAFF
CDR3nt: TGCGCCAGCAGCTTGGACGACACTGAAGCTTTCTTT

abundance: once
d_gene: -
v_gene: TRBV7-2
j_gene: TRBJ2-1
CDR3aa: CASSLDGSSYNEQFF
CDR3nt: TGTGCCAGCAGCTTAGACGGGAGTTCCTACAATGAGCAGTTCTTC

abundance: -
d_gene: -
v_gene: TRBV2
j_gene: TRBJ1-4
CDR3aa: CASSEAQGRGEKLFF
CDR3nt: TGTGCCAGCAGTGAAGCACAGGGAAGGGGGGAAAAACTGTTTTTT

abundance: -
d_gene: -
v_gene: TRBV27
j_gene: TRBJ1-5
CDR3aa: CASSQAGTYSNQPQHF
CDR3nt: TGTGCCAGCAGTCAAGCAGGGACTTATAGCAATCAGCCCCAGCATTTT

abundance: -
d_gene: -
v_gene: TRBV23-1
j_gene: TRBJ2-4
CDR3aa: CASTGGRRGLGIQYF
CDR3nt: TGCGCCAGCACCGGGGGGCGCAGGGGGCTTGGCATTCAGTACTTC

abundance: -
d_gene: TRBD2
v_gene: TRBV20-1
j_gene: TRBJ2-1
CDR3aa: CSLGTSGFF
CDR3nt: TGCAGTTTAGGGACTAGCGGGTTCTTC

abundance: -
d_gene: -
v_gene: TRBV5-8
j_gene: TRBJ1-5
CDR3aa: CASSLFMNQPQHF
CDR3nt: TGTGCCAGCAGCTTGTTTATGAATCAGCCCCAGCATTTT

abundance: -
d_gene: TRBD2
v_gene: TRBV7-3
j_gene: TRBJ2-6
CDR3aa: CASSLASGMGSGANVLTF
CDR3nt: TGTGCCAGCAGCCTGGCTAGCGGGATGGGCTCTGGGGCCAACGTCCTGACTTTC

abundance: -
d_gene: TRBD2
v_gene: TRBV5-6
j_gene: TRBJ2-7
CDR3aa: CASSFSRFSGRGYEQYF
CDR3nt: TGTGCCAGCAGCTTCAGTCGATTTAGCGGGAGAGGGTACGAGCAGTACTTC

abundance: once
d_gene: TRBD2
v_gene: TRBV27
j_gene: TRBJ2-7
CDR3aa: CASSLFQRGGSPREQYF
CDR3nt: TGTGCCAGCAGTTTGTTCCAGCGGGGAGGTTCCCCTCGCGAGCAGTACTTC

abundance: -
d_gene: -
v_gene: TRBV18
j_gene: TRBJ2-2
CDR3aa: CASSPKAGWYVGELFF
CDR3nt: TGTGCCAGCTCACCGAAGGCGGGATGGTATGTCGGGGAGCTGTTTTTT

abundance: -
d_gene: -
v_gene: TRBV19
j_gene: TRBJ2-7
CDR3aa: CASSIREPYEQYF
CDR3nt: TGTGCCAGTAGTATACGGGAACCCTACGAGCAGTACTTC

abundance: -
d_gene: -
v_gene: TRBV27
j_gene: TRBJ2-1
CDR3aa: CASNPQGLPAFEEQFF
CDR3nt: TGTGCCAGCAACCCCCAGGGACTGCCGGCTTTTGAGGAGCAGTTCTTC

abundance: -
d_gene: -
v_gene: TRBV27
j_gene: TRBJ2-5
CDR3aa: CASSPLVSGLETQYF
CDR3nt: TGTGCCAGCAGTCCCCTCGTGAGTGGTCTGGAGACCCAGTACTTC

abundance: -
d_gene: TRBD1
v_gene: TRBV7-8
j_gene: TRBJ1-5
CDR3aa: CASKGQGSGRNQPQHF
CDR3nt: TGTGCCAGCAAAGGACAGGGTTCTGGGCGCAATCAGCCCCAGCATTTT

abundance: -
d_gene: -
v_gene: TRBV29-1
j_gene: TRBJ2-7
CDR3aa: CSVEDKGFEQYF
CDR3nt: TGCAGCGTTGAAGATAAGGGATTCGAGCAGTACTTC

abundance: -
d_gene: TRBD2
v_gene: TRBV28
j_gene: TRBJ2-7
CDR3aa: CASSFGGAHEQYF
CDR3nt: TGTGCCAGCAGTTTCGGGGGGGCCCACGAGCAGTACTTC

abundance: -
d_gene: TRBD2
v_gene: TRBV7-9
j_gene: TRBJ2-5
CDR3aa: CASSPLKVAGGPGTQYF
CDR3nt: TGTGCCAGCAGCCCACTGAAAGTAGCGGGAGGGCCGGGGACCCAGTACTTC

abundance: -
d_gene: -
v_gene: TRBV10-3
j_gene: TRBJ1-2
CDR3aa: CAISESWVQRYGYTF
CDR3nt: TGTGCCATCAGTGAGTCATGGGTTCAACGATATGGCTACACCTTC

abundance: -
d_gene: TRBD1
v_gene: TRBV19
j_gene: TRBJ1-2
CDR3aa: CASSISGTAYGYTF
CDR3nt: TGTGCCAGTAGTATATCCGGGACAGCATATGGCTACACCTTC

abundance: -
d_gene: TRBD1
v_gene: TRBV4-3
j_gene: TRBJ2-2
CDR3aa: CASSRQGNTGELFF
CDR3nt: TGCGCCAGCAGTCGACAGGGGAACACCGGGGAGCTGTTTTTT

abundance: -
d_gene: -
v_gene: TRBV19
j_gene: TRBJ2-3
CDR3aa: CASSIGHTDTQYF
CDR3nt: TGTGCCAGTAGTATAGGGCACACAGATACGCAGTATTTT

abundance: -
d_gene: -
v_gene: TRBV28
j_gene: TRBJ2-5
CDR3aa: CASSLNLVPRETQYF
CDR3nt: TGTGCCAGCAGCCTCAATCTTGTCCCTAGAGAGACCCAGTACTTC

abundance: -
d_gene: -
v_gene: TRBV25-1
j_gene: TRBJ2-5
CDR3aa: CASSEAAFEETQYF
CDR3nt: TGTGCCAGCAGTGAAGCTGCTTTTGAGGAGACCCAGTACTTC

abundance: -
d_gene: -
v_gene: TRBV6-1
j_gene: TRBJ2-7
CDR3aa: CASSARPDYEQYF
CDR3nt: TGTGCCAGCAGTGCGAGACCGGACTACGAGCAGTACTTC

abundance: -
d_gene: TRBD2
v_gene: TRBV5-1
j_gene: TRBJ2-3
CDR3aa: CASSLAPSGSTDTQYF
CDR3nt: TGCGCCAGCAGCTTGGCCCCTAGCGGGAGCACAGATACGCAGTATTTT

abundance: -
d_gene: -
v_gene: TRBV18
j_gene: TRBJ2-2
CDR3aa: CASSPAGSVRDTGELFF
CDR3nt: TGTGCCAGCTCACCGGCCGGGAGCGTAAGAGACACCGGGGAGCTGTTTTTT

abundance: -
d_gene: TRBD2
v_gene: TRBV6-5
j_gene: TRBJ2-7
CDR3aa: CASSYGAGGHVYEQYF
CDR3nt: TGTGCCAGCAGTTACGGGGCGGGAGGCCACGTGTACGAGCAGTACTTC

abundance: -
d_gene: TRBD1
v_gene: TRBV18
j_gene: TRBJ1-2
CDR3aa: CASSPQTGRDAYGYTF
CDR3nt: TGTGCCAGCTCACCGCAGACAGGGAGGGACGCCTATGGCTACACCTTC

abundance: -
d_gene: -
v_gene: TRBV27
j_gene: TRBJ2-7
CDR3aa: CASTKGGFWDEQYF
CDR3nt: TGTGCCAGCACCAAGGGGGGCTTTTGGGACGAGCAGTACTTC

abundance: once
d_gene: -
v_gene: TRBV4-1
j_gene: TRBJ2-3
CDR3aa: CASSQDFGRAPDTQYF
CDR3nt: TGCGCCAGCAGCCAAGATTTTGGCAGAGCCCCGGATACGCAGTATTTT

abundance: -
d_gene: -
v_gene: TRBV28
j_gene: TRBJ2-7
CDR3aa: CASSETTSSYEQYF
CDR3nt: TGTGCCAGCAGTGAGACAACCTCCTCCTACGAGCAGTACTTC

abundance: -
d_gene: -
v_gene: TRBV10-2
j_gene: TRBJ2-3
CDR3aa: CASSESSARGTDTQYF
CDR3nt: TGCGCCAGCAGTGAGTCGTCGGCTAGGGGTACAGATACGCAGTATTTT

abundance: -
d_gene: TRBD2
v_gene: TRBV4-3
j_gene: TRBJ2-7
CDR3aa: CASSQDRGSGKIEQYF
CDR3nt: TGCGCCAGCAGCCAAGATCGGGGTAGCGGGAAGATCGAGCAGTACTTC

abundance: -
d_gene: -
v_gene: TRBV25-1
j_gene: TRBJ2-4
CDR3aa: CASRGVGQGRQYF
CDR3nt: TGTGCCAGCAGGGGTGTGGGGCAAGGGCGTCAGTACTTC

abundance: -
d_gene: -
v_gene: TRBV7-3
j_gene: TRBJ1-3
CDR3aa: CASSSYAGNTIYF
CDR3nt: TGTGCCAGCAGCTCGTACGCTGGAAACACCATATATTTT

abundance: once
d_gene: TRBD2
v_gene: TRBV7-3
j_gene: TRBJ2-5
CDR3aa: CASSLTGGREGRETQYF
CDR3nt: TGTGCCAGCAGCTTAACCGGCGGGAGAGAGGGGCGAGAGACCCAGTACTTC

abundance: few
d_gene: TRBD2
v_gene: TRBV27
j_gene: TRBJ2-5
CDR3aa: CASRVAGVQETQYF
CDR3nt: TGTGCCAGCAGAGTAGCGGGAGTCCAGGAGACCCAGTACTTC

abundance: -
d_gene: -
v_gene: TRBV29-1
j_gene: TRBJ1-1
CDR3aa: CSVEPRLNTEAFF
CDR3nt: TGCAGCGTTGAACCCAGGCTGAACACTGAAGCTTTCTTT

abundance: once
d_gene: -
v_gene: TRBV25-1
j_gene: TRBJ1-1
CDR3aa: CASSGLGLNTEAFF
CDR3nt: TGTGCCAGCAGCGGACTGGGACTGAACACTGAAGCTTTCTTT

abundance: -
d_gene: TRBD1
v_gene: TRBV11-2
j_gene: TRBJ2-1
CDR3aa: CASSTRTGTYEQFF
CDR3nt: TGTGCCAGCAGCACACGGACAGGGACCTATGAGCAGTTCTTC

abundance: -
d_gene: TRBD2
v_gene: TRBV28
j_gene: TRBJ2-1
CDR3aa: CASSSTSGSYNEQFF
CDR3nt: TGTGCCAGCAGTTCGACTAGCGGGAGCTACAATGAGCAGTTCTTC

abundance: -
d_gene: TRBD2
v_gene: TRBV5-4
j_gene: TRBJ2-3
CDR3aa: CASSQGSSGRTDTQYF
CDR3nt: TGTGCCAGCAGCCAGGGTTCTAGCGGGAGAACAGATACGCAGTATTTT

abundance: -
d_gene: -
v_gene: TRBV6-5
j_gene: TRBJ2-2
CDR3aa: CASSQVTHTGELFF
CDR3nt: TGTGCCAGCAGTCAGGTGACACACACCGGGGAGCTGTTTTTT

abundance: -
d_gene: -
v_gene: TRBV7-8
j_gene: TRBJ2-1
CDR3aa: CASSQRGGLGGQFF
CDR3nt: TGTGCCAGCAGCCAACGCGGAGGGCTTGGCGGGCAGTTCTTC

abundance: -
d_gene: -
v_gene: TRBV11-3
j_gene: TRBJ2-1
CDR3aa: CASSFNGQPHNEQFF
CDR3nt: TGTGCCAGCAGCTTTAATGGACAGCCCCACAATGAGCAGTTCTTC

abundance: -
d_gene: -
v_gene: TRBV5-4
j_gene: TRBJ2-1
CDR3aa: CASSLSLGSYNEQFF
CDR3nt: TGTGCCAGCAGCTTATCTCTTGGTTCCTACAATGAGCAGTTCTTC

abundance: -
d_gene: -
v_gene: TRBV19
j_gene: TRBJ2-7
CDR3aa: CASSRLTTTFHEQYF
CDR3nt: TGTGCCAGTAGCCGACTGACTACCACCTTTCACGAGCAGTACTTC

abundance: -
d_gene: TRBD2
v_gene: TRBV9
j_gene: TRBJ2-1
CDR3aa: CASSHPVSGGSYNEQFF
CDR3nt: TGTGCCAGCAGCCACCCCGTAAGCGGGGGCTCCTACAATGAGCAGTTCTTC

abundance: -
d_gene: TRBD2
v_gene: TRBV29-1
j_gene: TRBJ2-7
CDR3aa: CSVKTSGSYEQYF
CDR3nt: TGCAGCGTTAAGACTAGCGGTTCCTACGAGCAGTACTTC

abundance: -
d_gene: TRBD1
v_gene: TRBV7-9
j_gene: TRBJ1-4
CDR3aa: CASSVGRTGNEKLFF
CDR3nt: TGTGCCAGCAGCGTCGGGCGGACAGGGAATGAAAAACTGTTTTTT

abundance: -
d_gene: TRBD1
v_gene: TRBV5-1
j_gene: TRBJ2-6
CDR3aa: CASSLEGGAGANVLTF
CDR3nt: TGCGCCAGCAGCTTGGAAGGGGGCGCTGGGGCCAACGTCCTGACTTTC

abundance: -
d_gene: TRBD2
v_gene: TRBV30
j_gene: TRBJ2-1
CDR3aa: CAWSRGRGDEQFF
CDR3nt: TGTGCCTGGAGTCGCGGGAGGGGCGATGAGCAGTTCTTC

abundance: -
d_gene: TRBD2
v_gene: TRBV28
j_gene: TRBJ2-3
CDR3aa: CASSWGLAGFTDTQYF
CDR3nt: TGTGCCAGCAGTTGGGGACTAGCGGGATTCACAGATACGCAGTATTTT

abundance: -
d_gene: TRBD2
v_gene: TRBV5-4
j_gene: TRBJ2-1
CDR3aa: CASRLGLAGNNEQFF
CDR3nt: TGTGCCAGCAGGTTGGGACTAGCGGGAAATAATGAGCAGTTCTTC

abundance: -
d_gene: TRBD2
v_gene: TRBV11-2
j_gene: TRBJ2-7
CDR3aa: CASSFQLAGGFITYEQYF
CDR3nt: TGTGCCAGCAGCTTCCAACTAGCGGGAGGTTTTATAACCTACGAGCAGTACTTC

abundance: -
d_gene: TRBD1
v_gene: TRBV18
j_gene: TRBJ2-7
CDR3aa: CASSPGTGGSYEQYF
CDR3nt: TGTGCCAGCTCACCCGGGACAGGGGGCTCCTACGAGCAGTACTTC

abundance: -
d_gene: -
v_gene: TRBV11-3
j_gene: TRBJ2-5
CDR3aa: CASRTDREETQYF
CDR3nt: TGTGCCAGCAGGACGGACAGAGAAGAGACCCAGTACTTC